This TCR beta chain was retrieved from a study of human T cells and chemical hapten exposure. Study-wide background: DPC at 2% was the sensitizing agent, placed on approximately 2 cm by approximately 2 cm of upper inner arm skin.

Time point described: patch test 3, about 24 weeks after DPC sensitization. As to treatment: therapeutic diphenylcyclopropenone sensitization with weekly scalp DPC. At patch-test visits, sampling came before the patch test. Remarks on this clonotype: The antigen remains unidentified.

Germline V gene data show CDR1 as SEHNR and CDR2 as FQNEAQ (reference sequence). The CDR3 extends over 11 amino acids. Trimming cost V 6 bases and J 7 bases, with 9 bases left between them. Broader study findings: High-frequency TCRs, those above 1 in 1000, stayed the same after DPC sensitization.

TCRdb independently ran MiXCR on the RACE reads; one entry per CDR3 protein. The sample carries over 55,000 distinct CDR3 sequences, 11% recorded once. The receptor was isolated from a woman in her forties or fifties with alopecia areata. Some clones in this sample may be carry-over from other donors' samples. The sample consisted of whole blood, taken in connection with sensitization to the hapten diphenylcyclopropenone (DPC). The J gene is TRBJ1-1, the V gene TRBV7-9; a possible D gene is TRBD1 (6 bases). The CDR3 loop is CASRTDSEAFF. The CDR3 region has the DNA TGTGCCAGCAGGACGGACAGTGAAGCTTTCTTT.